A single sample gave rise to the 14 T cell receptor beta chains below, sequenced in a study of cytomegalovirus exposure and HLA in healthy donors. The table came from immunoSEQ multiplex PCR; TCRdb's copy has only in-frame clones and leaves some out. The sample yields around 170,000 clones, roughly 85% seen once. Sequences were obtained from PBMCs. The receptors stem from a man younger than 35 in good health and CMV-seropositive.

The genes are TRBV9 and TRBJ2-2; the match to TRBD1 covers 7 bases. J lost 2 bases, V lost 2 bases, and 3 bases had no gene match. This CDR3 has 15 residues. Germline lookup yields CDR1 SGDLS and CDR2 YYNGEE. The CDR3: CASSVGTVNTGELFF. CDR3 in DNA: TGTGCCAGCAGCGTCGGGACAGTCAACACCGGGGAGCTGTTTTTT.

The V call is TRBV19, the J call TRBJ1-1; D may be TRBD1 (5 bases). CDR3 length: 13 amino acids. V dropped 6 bases and J dropped 0 bases, with 8 bases sitting between them. In germline, CDR1 is LNHDA, CDR2 SQIVND (reference sequence). The CDR3 spells CASSQTVNTEAFF. Written as DNA, the CDR3 is TGTGCCAGTAGCCAGACAGTGAACACTGAAGCTTTCTTT.

J is TRBJ1-4 and V is TRBV11-3; weak D call: TRBD1 (6 bases). Germline V CDR1 and CDR2: SGHNT, YENEEA. Trimming cost V 1 base and J 7 bases, with 7 bases left between them. The CDR3 runs to 13 residues. CDR3 sequence reads: CASSLAGVEKLFF. The CDR3, as DNA: TGTGCCAGCAGCTTAGCAGGGGTTGAAAAACTGTTTTTT.

This clone was detected a few times. The chain has TRBV27 and TRBJ2-3; D gene uncertain. The CDR3 runs 11 residues. The germline V and J ends were trimmed by 3 bases and 5 bases, with 3 bases remaining between them. Germline V lookup: CDR1 MNHEY, CDR2 SMNVEV (reference sequence). The CDR3 DNA sequence: TGTGCCAGCAGTTTCGGAGATACGCAGTATTTT. Protein product: CASSFGDTQYF.

The rearrangement uses TRBV14 and TRBJ1-2, with a weak D call TRBD1 (6 bases). With 5 bases removed from V and 5 bases from J, the gap between germline ends came to 21 bases. CDR1 and CDR2 (germline): SGHDN, FVKESK. CDR3 size: 16 residues. CDR3 bases: TGTGCCAGCAGCGGTGCAACAGGGTCCCAGAGATATGGCTACACCTTC. It specifies CASSGATGSQRYGYTF.

The genes are TRBV4-1 and TRBJ2-2, with 7 nucleotides matching TRBD2. The CDR3 is 16 residues long. The V gene end was trimmed by 0 bases and the J gene end by 5 bases; junction bases not matched to a gene: 6. Germline V gene sequence: CDR1 MGHRA, CDR2 YSYEKL. The DNA of the CDR3 is TGCGCCAGCAGCCAAGAGGGCGGGAGCTGGACCGGGGAGCTGTTTTTT. Encoded protein: CASSQEGGSWTGELFF.

The V and J genes are TRBV6-5 and TRBJ2-5; D uncertain. This CDR3 spans 16 amino acids. Germline CDR1 is MNHEY and CDR2 is SVGAGI. The V end was cut by 4 bases, the J end by 1 base, with 16 bases between. Here the CDR3 DNA reads TGTGCCAGCAGTTCCCAGTTAGCCCAATTCCAAGAGACCCAGTACTTC. Its translation: CASSSQLAQFQETQYF.

The V gene is TRBV4-2, the J gene TRBJ2-3; D remains ambiguous. This CDR3 comprises 16 residues. Trimming removed 0 bases at V and 2 bases at J, with 12 bases between. The V gene's germline CDR1 is LGHNA and CDR2 YNFKEQ. The CDR3 is CASSQDPLVFTDTQYF. The CDR3 DNA is TGTGCCAGCAGCCAAGATCCCCTAGTATTCACAGATACGCAGTATTTT.

The V call is TRBV10-3, the J call TRBJ1-1, with TRBD1 matching 8 bases. The CDR3 runs to 14 residues. The junction had 8 bases not matched to a gene; V was cut back by 10 bases and J by 1 base. Germline V gene data show CDR1 as ENHRY and CDR2 as SYGVKD. The CDR3 sequence is CATRRQGTNTEAFF. The CDR3 bases are TGTGCCACCCGAAGACAGGGGACGAACACTGAAGCTTTCTTT.

In its sample, this clone was seen once. The J gene is TRBJ2-1, the V gene TRBV13, with 7 bases identical to TRBD1. The V and J ends lost 4 bases and 7 bases, in that order; junction bases with no gene match: 1. The germline V gene has CDR1 PRHDT and CDR2 FYEKMQ (reference sequence). This CDR3 contains 12 residues. The CDR3 loop reads CASSSQGNEQFF. CDR3 in DNA: TGTGCCAGCAGCTCACAGGGGAATGAGCAGTTCTTC.

This rearrangement joins TRBV6-1 to TRBJ2-3, with TRBD2 matching 7 bases. Germline CDR1 MNHNS, CDR2 SASEGT. J was trimmed by 9 bases and V by 2 bases; bases with no gene match: 17. This CDR3 contains 17 residues. The CDR3 spells CASSETLPGVSGRTQYF. As DNA, the CDR3 is TGTGCCAGCAGTGAAACCCTCCCAGGTGTTTCCGGGAGGACGCAGTATTTT.

This clone was detected once. The J gene is TRBJ1-2, the V gene TRBV28, with TRBD1 as a possible D gene (6 bases). This CDR3 has 15 amino acids. Germline CDR1 is MDHEN and CDR2 is SYDVKM. With 4 bases removed from V and 6 bases from J, the gap between germline ends came to 18 bases. The CDR3 DNA reads TGTGCCAGCAGTTCAACAGGGTCAGGGATTAATGGCTACACCTTC. Encoded protein: CASSSTGSGINGYTF.

The rearrangement links TRBV27 to TRBJ2-7, with 7 bases matching TRBD1. The V gene's germline CDR1 is MNHEY and CDR2 SMNVEV (reference sequence). The ends lost 3 bases at V and 3 bases at J; junction bases unmatched: 2. There are 13 residues in the CDR3. The CDR3 loop reads CASSLGQNYEQYF. The CDR3 nucleotides are TGTGCCAGCAGTTTGGGACAGAACTACGAGCAGTACTTC.

The chain combines TRBV7-3 with TRBJ1-5; TRBD1 aligns across 9 bases. Per the germline V gene, CDR1 is SGHTA and CDR2 is FQGTGA. With 5 bases clipped from V and 5 bases from J, the junction kept 4 bases outside the gene matches. This CDR3 spans 14 amino acids. The CDR3 loop reads CASSPDRGDQPQHF. CDR3 DNA sequence: TGTGCCAGCAGCCCCGACAGGGGGGATCAGCCCCAGCATTTT. The full variable domain, completed using reference TRBV7-3 and TRBJ1-5, is GAGVSQTPSNKVTEKGKYVELRCDPISGHTALYWYRQSLGQGPEFLIYFQGTGAADDSGLPNDRFFAVRPEGSVSTLKIQRTERGDSAVYLCASSPDRGDQPQHFGDGTRLSIL.